The count of the clone carrying this T cell receptor beta chain is one. The data were taken from a study of blood T cell repertoires in COVID-19. In the original processing: Researchers report that nucleated cell counts were estimated from reference gene primer amplification. Method: immunoSEQ multiplex PCR; TCRdb's copy keeps in-frame clones and lacks some. V, J and clone size are taken as reported in that table, and D and trimming were inferred from the DNA itself. The repertoire holds some 500,000 clones, with less than 90% as singletons. Per germline, CDR1 LGHDT and CDR2 YNNKEL (reference sequence). With 4 bases clipped from V and 7 bases from J, the junction kept 5 bases outside the gene matches. The CDR3 totals 13 residues. Seattle researchers signed up patients amid active infection and tracked them longitudinally.

The chain links TRBV3-1 (or the pseudogene TRBV3-2) to TRBJ1-2; 8 bases align to TRBD1. This clonotype originated in a woman in her forties or fifties with COVID-19, enrolled during active disease. Input material: peripheral blood. CDR3 residues: CASSLDRGGGYTF. In DNA, the CDR3 is TGTGCCAGCAGCCTTGACAGGGGAGGTGGCTACACCTTC.